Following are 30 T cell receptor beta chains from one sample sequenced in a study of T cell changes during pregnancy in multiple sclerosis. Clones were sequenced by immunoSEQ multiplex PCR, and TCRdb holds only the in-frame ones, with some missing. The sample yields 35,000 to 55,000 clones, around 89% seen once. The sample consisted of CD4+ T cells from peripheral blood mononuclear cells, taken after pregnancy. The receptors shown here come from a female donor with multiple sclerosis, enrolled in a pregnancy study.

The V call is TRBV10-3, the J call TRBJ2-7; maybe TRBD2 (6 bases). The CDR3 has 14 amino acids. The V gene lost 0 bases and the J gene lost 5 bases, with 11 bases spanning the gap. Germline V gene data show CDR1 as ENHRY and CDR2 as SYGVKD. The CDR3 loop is CAISESGGGNEQYF. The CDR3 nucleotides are TGTGCCATCAGTGAGTCCGGGGGAGGTAACGAGCAGTACTTC.

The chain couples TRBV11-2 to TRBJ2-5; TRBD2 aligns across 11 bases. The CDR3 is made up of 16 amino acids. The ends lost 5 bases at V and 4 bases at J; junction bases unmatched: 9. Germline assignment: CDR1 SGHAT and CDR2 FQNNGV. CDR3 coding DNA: TGTGCCAGCAGCCACGGGACTAGCGGACGGGGAGAGACCCAGTACTTC. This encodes CASSHGTSGRGETQYF.

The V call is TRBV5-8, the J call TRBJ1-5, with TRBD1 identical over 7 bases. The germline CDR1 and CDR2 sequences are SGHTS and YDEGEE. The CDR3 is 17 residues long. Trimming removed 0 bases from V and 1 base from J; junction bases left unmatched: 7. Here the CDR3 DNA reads TGTGCCAGCAGCTTGGGAGACAGGGTACTAAGCAATCAGCCCCAGCATTTT. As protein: CASSLGDRVLSNQPQHF.

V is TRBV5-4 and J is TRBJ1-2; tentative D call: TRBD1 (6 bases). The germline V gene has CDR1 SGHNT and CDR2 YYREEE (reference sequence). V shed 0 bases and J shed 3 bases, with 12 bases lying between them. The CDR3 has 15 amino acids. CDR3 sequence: CASSLATGDYYGYTF. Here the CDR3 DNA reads TGTGCCAGCAGCTTGGCGACAGGAGACTACTATGGCTACACCTTC.

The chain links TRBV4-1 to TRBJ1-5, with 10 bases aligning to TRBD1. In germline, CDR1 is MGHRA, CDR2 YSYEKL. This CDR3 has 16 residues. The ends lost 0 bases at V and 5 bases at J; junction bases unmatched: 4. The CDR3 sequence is CASSQDSTGGYQPQHF. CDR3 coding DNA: TGCGCCAGCAGCCAAGATTCGACAGGGGGCTATCAGCCCCAGCATTTT.

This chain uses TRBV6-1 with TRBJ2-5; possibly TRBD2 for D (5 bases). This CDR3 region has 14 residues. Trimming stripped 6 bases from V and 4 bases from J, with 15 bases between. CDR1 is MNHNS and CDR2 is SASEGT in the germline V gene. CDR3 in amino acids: CASRRELPIETQYF. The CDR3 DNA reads TGTGCCAGCAGGAGGGAGCTCCCGATAGAGACCCAGTACTTC.

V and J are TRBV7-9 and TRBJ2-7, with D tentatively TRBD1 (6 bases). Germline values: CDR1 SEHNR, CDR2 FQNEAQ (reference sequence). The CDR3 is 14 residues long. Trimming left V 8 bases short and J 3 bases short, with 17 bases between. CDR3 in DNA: TGTGCCAGCGGTGAATGGACAGCCCTCTACGAGCAGTACTTC. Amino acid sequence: CASGEWTALYEQYF.

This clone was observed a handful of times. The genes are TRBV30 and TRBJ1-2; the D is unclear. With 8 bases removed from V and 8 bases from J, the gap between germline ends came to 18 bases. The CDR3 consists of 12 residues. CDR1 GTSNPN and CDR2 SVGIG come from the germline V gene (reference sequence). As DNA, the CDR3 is TGTGCCGACTGGCGCTATGGGAGGGGCTACACCTTC. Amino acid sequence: CADWRYGRGYTF. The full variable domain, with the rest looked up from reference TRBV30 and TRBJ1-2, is SQTIHQWPATLVQPVGSPLSLECTVEGTSNPNLYWYRQAAGRGLQLLFYSVGIGQISSEVPQNLSASRPQDRQFILSSKKLLLSDSGFYLCADWRYGRGYTFGSGTRLTVV.

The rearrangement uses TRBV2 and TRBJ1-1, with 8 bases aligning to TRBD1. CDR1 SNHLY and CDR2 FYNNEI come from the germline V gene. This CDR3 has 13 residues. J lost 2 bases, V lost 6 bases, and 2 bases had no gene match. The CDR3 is CASRGQANTEAFF. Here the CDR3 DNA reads TGTGCCAGCAGGGGACAGGCCAACACTGAAGCTTTCTTT.

CDR3 nucleotides: TGTGCCAGTAGTCCCCGGGGGGGCGCACACAATGAGCAGTTCTTC. It is translated as CASSPRGGAHNEQFF. V gene TRBV19 combines with J gene TRBJ2-1, with 8 bases that match TRBD2. Trimming took 5 bases from V and 5 from J; bases not matched to a gene: 8. CDR3 size: 15 residues. Looked up from germline, CDR1 is LNHDA and CDR2 is SQIVND (reference sequence).

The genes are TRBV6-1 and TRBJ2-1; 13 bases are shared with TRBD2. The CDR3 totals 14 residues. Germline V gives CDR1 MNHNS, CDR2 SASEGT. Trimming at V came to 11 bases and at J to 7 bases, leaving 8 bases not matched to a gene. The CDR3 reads CAYRTSGSKNEQFF. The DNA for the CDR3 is TGTGCCTACCGGACTAGCGGGAGTAAAAATGAGCAGTTCTTC.

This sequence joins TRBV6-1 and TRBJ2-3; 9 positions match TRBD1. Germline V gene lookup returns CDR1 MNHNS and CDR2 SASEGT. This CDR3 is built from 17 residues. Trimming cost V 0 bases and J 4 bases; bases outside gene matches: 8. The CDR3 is CASSEAPGQGISDTQYF. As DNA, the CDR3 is TGTGCCAGCAGTGAAGCCCCGGGACAGGGAATCTCAGATACGCAGTATTTT.

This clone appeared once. CDR3 nucleotide sequence: TGTGCCAGCAGAGACGCGACATATCAAGAGACCCAGTACTTC. This encodes CASRDATYQETQYF. The genes are TRBV28 and TRBJ2-5; D not certain. Trimming removed 6 bases from V and 2 bases from J, with 13 bases in between. This CDR3 has 14 residues. Germline CDR1 and CDR2: MDHEN and SYDVKM.

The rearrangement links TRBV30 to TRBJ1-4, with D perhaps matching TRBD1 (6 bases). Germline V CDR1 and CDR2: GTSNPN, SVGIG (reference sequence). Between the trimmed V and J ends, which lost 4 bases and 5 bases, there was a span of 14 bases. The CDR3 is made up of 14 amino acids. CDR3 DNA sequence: TGTGCCTGGAATTCCTGGCAGGGGAATGAAAAACTGTTTTTT. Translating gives CAWNSWQGNEKLFF.

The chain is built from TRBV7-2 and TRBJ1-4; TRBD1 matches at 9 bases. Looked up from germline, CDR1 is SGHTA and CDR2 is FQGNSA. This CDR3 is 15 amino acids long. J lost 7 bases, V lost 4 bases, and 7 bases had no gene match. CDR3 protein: CASSSQQGAGEKLFF. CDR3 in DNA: TGTGCCAGCAGCTCTCAACAGGGGGCAGGTGAAAAACTGTTTTTT.

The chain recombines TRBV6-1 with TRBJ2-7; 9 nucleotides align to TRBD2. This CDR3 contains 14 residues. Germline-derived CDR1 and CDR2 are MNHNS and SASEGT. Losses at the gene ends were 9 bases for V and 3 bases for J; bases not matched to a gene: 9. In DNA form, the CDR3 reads TGTGCCAGTTTATTCGGGACTAGCAGCTACGAGCAGTACTTC. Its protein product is CASLFGTSSYEQYF.

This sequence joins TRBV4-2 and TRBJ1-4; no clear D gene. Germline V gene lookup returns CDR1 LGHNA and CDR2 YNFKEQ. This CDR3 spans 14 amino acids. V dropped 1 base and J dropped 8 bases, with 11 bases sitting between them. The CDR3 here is CASSQVNDGEKLFF. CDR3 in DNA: TGTGCCAGCAGCCAAGTGAATGACGGGGAAAAACTGTTTTTT.

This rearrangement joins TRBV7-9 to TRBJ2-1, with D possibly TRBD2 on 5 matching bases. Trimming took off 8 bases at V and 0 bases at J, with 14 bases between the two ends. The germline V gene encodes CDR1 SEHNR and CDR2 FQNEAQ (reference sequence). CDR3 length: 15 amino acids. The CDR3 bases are TGTGCCAGCGCTCTCGACGGGGTCTCCTACAATGAGCAGTTCTTC. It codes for CASALDGVSYNEQFF.

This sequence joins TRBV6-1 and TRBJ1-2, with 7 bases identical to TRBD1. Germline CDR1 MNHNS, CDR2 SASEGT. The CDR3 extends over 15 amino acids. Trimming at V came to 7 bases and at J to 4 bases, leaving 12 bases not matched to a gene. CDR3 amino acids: CASNLDLTGPYGYTF. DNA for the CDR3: TGTGCCAGCAACCTTGACTTGACAGGGCCCTATGGCTACACCTTC.

As DNA, the CDR3 is TGCGCCAGCAGCCAAGCGGGAGGGAACACCGGGGAGCTGTTTTTT. The encoded protein is CASSQAGGNTGELFF. The J gene is TRBJ2-2, the V gene TRBV4-3; 7 bases agree with TRBD2. The CDR3 covers 15 residues. Germline V gene sequence: CDR1 LGHNA, CDR2 YSLEER. The trim removed 1 base at V and 1 base at J, leaving 0 bases unmatched.

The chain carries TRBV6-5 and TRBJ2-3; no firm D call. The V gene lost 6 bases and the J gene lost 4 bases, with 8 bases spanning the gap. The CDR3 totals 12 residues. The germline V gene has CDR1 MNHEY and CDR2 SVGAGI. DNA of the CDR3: TGTGCCAGCAGCCCCACGGCAGATACGCAGTATTTT. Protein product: CASSPTADTQYF.

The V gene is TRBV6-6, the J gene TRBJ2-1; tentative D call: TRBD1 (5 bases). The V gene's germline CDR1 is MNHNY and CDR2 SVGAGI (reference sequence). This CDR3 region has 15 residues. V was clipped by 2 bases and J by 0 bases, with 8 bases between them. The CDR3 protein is CASSYADSSYNEQFF. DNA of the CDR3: TGTGCCAGCAGTTACGCCGACAGCTCCTACAATGAGCAGTTCTTC.

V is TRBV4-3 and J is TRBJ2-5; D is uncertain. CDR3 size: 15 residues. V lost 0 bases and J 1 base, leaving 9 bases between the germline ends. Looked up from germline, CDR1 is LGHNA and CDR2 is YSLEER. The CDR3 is CASSQEGSSQETQYF. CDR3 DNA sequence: TGCGCCAGCAGCCAAGAAGGTAGCTCCCAAGAGACCCAGTACTTC.

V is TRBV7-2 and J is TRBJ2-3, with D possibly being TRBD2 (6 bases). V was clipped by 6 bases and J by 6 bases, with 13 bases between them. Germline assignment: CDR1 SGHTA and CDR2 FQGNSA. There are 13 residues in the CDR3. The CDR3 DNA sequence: TGTGCCAGCAGACTTACCCGGGAGGATACGCAGTATTTT. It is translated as CASRLTREDTQYF.

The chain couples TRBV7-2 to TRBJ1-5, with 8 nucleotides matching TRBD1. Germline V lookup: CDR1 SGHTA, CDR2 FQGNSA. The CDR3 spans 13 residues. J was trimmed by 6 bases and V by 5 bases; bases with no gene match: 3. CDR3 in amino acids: CASSPTGVQPQHF. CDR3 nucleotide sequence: TGTGCCAGCAGCCCGACAGGGGTTCAGCCCCAGCATTTT. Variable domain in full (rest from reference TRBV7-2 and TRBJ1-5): GAGVSQSPSNKVTEKGKDVELRCDPISGHTALYWYRQSLGQGLEFLIYFQGNSAPDKSGLPSDRFSAERTGGSVSTLTIQRTQQEDSAVYLCASSPTGVQPQHFGDGTRLSIL.

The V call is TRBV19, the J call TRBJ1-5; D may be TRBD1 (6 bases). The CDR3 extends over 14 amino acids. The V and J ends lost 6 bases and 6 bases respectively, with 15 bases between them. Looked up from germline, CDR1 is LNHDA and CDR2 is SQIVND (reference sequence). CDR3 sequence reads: CASSLGGGGQPQHF. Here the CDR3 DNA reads TGTGCCAGTAGCCTGGGGGGAGGGGGTCAGCCCCAGCATTTT.

CDR3 region: CASSPTGTYEQYF. The CDR3 region has the DNA TGTGCCAGCAGCCCGACAGGGACCTACGAGCAGTACTTC. The genes are TRBV7-9 and TRBJ2-7; TRBD1 matches at 7 bases. Trimming took 5 bases from V and 2 from J; bases not matched to a gene: 3. The CDR3 runs to 13 residues. Germline V gene data show CDR1 as SEHNR and CDR2 as FQNEAQ (reference sequence).

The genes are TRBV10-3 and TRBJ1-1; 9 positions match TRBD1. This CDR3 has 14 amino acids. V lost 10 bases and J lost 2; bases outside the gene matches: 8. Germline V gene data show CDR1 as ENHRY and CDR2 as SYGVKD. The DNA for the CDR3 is TGTGCCACCCAGGGGACAGGGATTAACACTGAAGCTTTCTTT. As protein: CATQGTGINTEAFF.

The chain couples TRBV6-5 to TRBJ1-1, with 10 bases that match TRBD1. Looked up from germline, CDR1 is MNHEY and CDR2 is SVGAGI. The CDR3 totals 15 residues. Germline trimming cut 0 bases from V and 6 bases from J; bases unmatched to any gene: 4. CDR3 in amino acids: CASSYSTGQGSEAFF. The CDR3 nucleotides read TGTGCCAGCAGTTACTCCACGGGACAGGGGTCTGAAGCTTTCTTT.

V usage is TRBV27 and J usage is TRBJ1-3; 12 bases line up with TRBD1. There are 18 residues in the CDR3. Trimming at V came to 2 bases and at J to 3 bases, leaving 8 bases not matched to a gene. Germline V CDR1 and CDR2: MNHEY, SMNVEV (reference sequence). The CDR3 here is CASSLKGQGAAGGNTIYF. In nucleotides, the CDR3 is TGTGCCAGCAGTTTAAAGGGACAGGGGGCAGCTGGTGGAAACACCATATATTTT.